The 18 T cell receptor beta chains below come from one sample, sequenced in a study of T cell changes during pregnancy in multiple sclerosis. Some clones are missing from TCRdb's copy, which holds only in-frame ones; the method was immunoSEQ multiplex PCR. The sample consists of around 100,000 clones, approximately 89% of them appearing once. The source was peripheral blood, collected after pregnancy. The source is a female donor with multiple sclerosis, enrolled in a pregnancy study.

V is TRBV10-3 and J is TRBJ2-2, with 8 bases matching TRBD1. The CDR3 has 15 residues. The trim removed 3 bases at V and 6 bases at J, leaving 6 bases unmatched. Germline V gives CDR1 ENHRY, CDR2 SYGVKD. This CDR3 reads CAISDRDRRAGELFF. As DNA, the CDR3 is TGTGCCATCAGTGACCGGGACAGGCGAGCCGGGGAGCTGTTTTTT.

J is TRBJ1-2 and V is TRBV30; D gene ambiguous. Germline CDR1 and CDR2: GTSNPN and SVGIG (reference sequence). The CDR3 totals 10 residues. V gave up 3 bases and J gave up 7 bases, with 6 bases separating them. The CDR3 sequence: CAWRSVGYTF. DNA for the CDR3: TGTGCCTGGAGGTCGGTTGGCTACACCTTC. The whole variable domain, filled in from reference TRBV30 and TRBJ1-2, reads SQTIHQWPATLVQPVGSPLSLECTVEGTSNPNLYWYRQAAGRGLQLLFYSVGIGQISSEVPQNLSASRPQDRQFILSSKKLLLSDSGFYLCAWRSVGYTFGSGTRLTVV.

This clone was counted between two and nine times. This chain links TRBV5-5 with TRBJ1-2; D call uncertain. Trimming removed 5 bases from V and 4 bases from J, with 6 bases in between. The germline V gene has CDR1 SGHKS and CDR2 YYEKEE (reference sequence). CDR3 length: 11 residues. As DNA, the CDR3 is TGTGCCAGCAGTCACAGCTATGGCTACACCTTC. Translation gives CASSHSYGYTF.

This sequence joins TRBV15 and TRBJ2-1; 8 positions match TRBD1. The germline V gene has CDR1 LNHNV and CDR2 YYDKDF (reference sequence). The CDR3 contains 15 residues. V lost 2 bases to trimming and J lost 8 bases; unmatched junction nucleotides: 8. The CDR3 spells CATSRKRTGTDEQFF. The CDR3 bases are TGTGCCACCAGCAGAAAACGGACAGGGACCGATGAGCAGTTCTTC.

This CDR3 is CASNPFSSGSPLHF. CDR3 in DNA: TGTGCCAGCAATCCCTTCTCGAGCGGTTCACCCCTCCACTTT. The chain employs TRBV6-1 and TRBJ1-6; D is undetermined. Germline V gives CDR1 MNHNS, CDR2 SASEGT. The CDR3 extends over 14 amino acids. The germline V and J ends were trimmed by 7 bases and 9 bases, with 16 bases remaining between them.

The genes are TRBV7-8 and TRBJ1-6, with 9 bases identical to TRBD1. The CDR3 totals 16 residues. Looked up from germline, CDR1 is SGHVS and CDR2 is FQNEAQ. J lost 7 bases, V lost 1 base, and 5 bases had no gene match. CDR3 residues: CASSLVSGQGNSPLHF. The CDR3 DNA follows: TGTGCCAGCAGCTTAGTTTCTGGACAGGGGAATTCACCCCTCCACTTT.

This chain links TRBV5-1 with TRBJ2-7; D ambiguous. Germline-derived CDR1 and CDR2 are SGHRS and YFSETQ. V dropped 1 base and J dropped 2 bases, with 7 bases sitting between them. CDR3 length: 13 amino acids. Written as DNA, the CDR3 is TGCGCCAGCAGCTTGCACGGAGCCTACGAGCAGTACTTC. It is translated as CASSLHGAYEQYF.

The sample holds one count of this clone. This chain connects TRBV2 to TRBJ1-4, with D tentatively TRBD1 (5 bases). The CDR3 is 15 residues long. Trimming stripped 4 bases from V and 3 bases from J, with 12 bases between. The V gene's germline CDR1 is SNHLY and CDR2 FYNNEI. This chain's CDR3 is CASSAFGGSNEKLFF. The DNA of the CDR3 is TGTGCCAGCAGTGCGTTCGGGGGGTCTAATGAAAAACTGTTTTTT.

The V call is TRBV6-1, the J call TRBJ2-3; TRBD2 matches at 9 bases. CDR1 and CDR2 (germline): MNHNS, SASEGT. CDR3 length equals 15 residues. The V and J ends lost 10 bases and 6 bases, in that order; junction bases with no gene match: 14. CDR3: CAIQPLAGARDTQYF. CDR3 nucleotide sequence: TGTGCCATCCAGCCTTTAGCGGGGGCGCGGGATACGCAGTATTTT.

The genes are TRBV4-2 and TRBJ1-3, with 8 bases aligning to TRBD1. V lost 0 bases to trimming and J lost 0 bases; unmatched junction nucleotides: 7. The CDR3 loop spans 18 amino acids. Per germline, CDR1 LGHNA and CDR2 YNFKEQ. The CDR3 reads CASSQDRSTGGSGNTIYF. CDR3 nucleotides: TGTGCCAGCAGCCAAGACCGATCCACAGGGGGCTCTGGAAACACCATATATTTT.

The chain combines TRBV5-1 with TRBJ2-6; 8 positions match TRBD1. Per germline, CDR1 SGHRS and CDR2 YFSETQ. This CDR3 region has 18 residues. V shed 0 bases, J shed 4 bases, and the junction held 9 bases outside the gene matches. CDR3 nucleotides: TGCGCCAGCAGCTTGGATAGACAGGGGAATGGCGGGGCCAACGTCCTGACTTTC. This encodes CASSLDRQGNGGANVLTF. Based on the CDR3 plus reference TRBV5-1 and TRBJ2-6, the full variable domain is KAGVTQTPRYLIKTRGQQVTLSCSPISGHRSVSWYQQTPGQGLQFLFEYFSETQRNKGNFPGRFSGRQFSNSRSEMNVSTLELGDSALYLCASSLDRQGNGGANVLTFGAGSRLTVL.

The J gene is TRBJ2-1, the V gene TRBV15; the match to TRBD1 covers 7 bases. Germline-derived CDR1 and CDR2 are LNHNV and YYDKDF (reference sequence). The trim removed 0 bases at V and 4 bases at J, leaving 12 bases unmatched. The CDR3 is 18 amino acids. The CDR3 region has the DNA TGTGCCACCAGCAGAGACCTGAACAGGGGCCTCTTATACAATGAGCAGTTCTTC. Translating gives CATSRDLNRGLLYNEQFF.

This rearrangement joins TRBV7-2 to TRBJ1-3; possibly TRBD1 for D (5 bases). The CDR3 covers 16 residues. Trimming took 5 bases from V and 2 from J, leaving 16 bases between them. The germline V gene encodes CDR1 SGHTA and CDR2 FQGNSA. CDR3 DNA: TGTGCCAGCAGCCCAGTCATACAGGTGGCTGGAAACACCATATATTTT. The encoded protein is CASSPVIQVAGNTIYF.

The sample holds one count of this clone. The CDR3 loop is CASSEQGAGELFF. DNA of the CDR3: TGTGCCAGCAGTGAACAGGGTGCCGGGGAGCTGTTTTTT. The gene calls are TRBV6-4 and TRBJ2-2, with a possible D match to TRBD1 (6 bases). The length of the CDR3 is 13 residues. The V gene lost 3 bases and the J gene lost 6 bases, with 8 bases spanning the gap. Germline CDR1 is MRHNA and CDR2 is SNTAGT.

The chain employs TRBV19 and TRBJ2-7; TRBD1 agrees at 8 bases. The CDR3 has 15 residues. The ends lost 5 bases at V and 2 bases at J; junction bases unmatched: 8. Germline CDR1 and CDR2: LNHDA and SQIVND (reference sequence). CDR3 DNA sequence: TGTGCCAGTAGTTTCGGACCGGGACAGGCCTACGAGCAGTACTTC. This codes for CASSFGPGQAYEQYF.

CDR3 loop: CASSGSTSGGHNEQFF. For the CDR3, the DNA is TGTGCCAGCAGTGGCTCCACTAGCGGGGGCCACAATGAGCAGTTCTTC. The rearrangement joins TRBV6-4 to TRBJ2-1, with TRBD2 matching 11 bases. Germline V lookup: CDR1 MRHNA, CDR2 SNTAGT. The CDR3 loop spans 16 amino acids. Unmatched junction bases numbered 7, after V lost 4 bases and J lost 5 bases.

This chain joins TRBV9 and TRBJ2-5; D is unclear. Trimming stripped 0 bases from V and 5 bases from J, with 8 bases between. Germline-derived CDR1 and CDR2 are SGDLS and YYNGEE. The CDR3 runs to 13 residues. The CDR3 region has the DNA TGTGCCAGCAGCGTAGGCGTCGGGGAGACCCAGTACTTC. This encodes CASSVGVGETQYF.

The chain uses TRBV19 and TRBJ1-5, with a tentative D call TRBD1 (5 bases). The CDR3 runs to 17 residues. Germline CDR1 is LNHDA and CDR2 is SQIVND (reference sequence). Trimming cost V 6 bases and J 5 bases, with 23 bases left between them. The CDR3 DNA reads TGTGCCAGTAGAAACCGACCATGGGGGTCGGGAGATCAGCCCCAGCATTTT. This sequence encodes CASRNRPWGSGDQPQHF.